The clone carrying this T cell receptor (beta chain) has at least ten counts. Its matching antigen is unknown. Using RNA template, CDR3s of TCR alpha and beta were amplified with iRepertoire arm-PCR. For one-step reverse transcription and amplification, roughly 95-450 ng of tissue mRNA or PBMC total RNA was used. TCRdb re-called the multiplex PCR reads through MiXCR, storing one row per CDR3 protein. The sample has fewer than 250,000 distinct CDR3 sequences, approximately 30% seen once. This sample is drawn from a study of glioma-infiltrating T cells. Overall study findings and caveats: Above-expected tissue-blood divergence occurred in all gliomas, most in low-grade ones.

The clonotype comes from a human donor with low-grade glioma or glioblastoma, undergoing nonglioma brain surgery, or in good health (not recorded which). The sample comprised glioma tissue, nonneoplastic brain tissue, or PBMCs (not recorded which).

CDR3 DNA sequence: TGTGCCAGCAGTTCCCAAACCACGGGGGGAGCTTTCTTT. Translation gives CASSSQTTGGAFF. The chain employs TRBV28 and TRBJ1-1; maybe TRBD1 (5 bases). The CDR3 contains 13 residues. Germline lookup yields CDR1 MDHEN and CDR2 SYDVKM. V gave up 4 bases and J gave up 10 bases, with 16 bases separating them.